This T cell receptor beta chain was observed in a study of vaccination and CD4 T cells after COVID-19. The germline V gene encodes CDR1 MNHNS and CDR2 SASEGT. The CDR3 contains 15 residues. Between the trimmed V and J ends, which lost 1 base and 0 bases, there was a span of 9 bases. The Oncomine TCR Beta short-read assay generated sequence data from the DNA of cultured CD4+ T cells. TCRdb used MiXCR to reprocess the PCR reads, holding one entry per CDR3 protein. The sample shows 7,500 to 9,500 distinct CDR3 sequences, roughly half of them seen only once. As for treatment: roughly nine-day PBMC culture with coronavirus spike peptide pools or control peptides (ViraFEST assay). Study-wide findings and caveats: Median numbers of SARS-CoV-2-reactive clonotypes increased from around 20 to 38 (not a significant change).

Details on this clonotype: Its cognate antigen is unknown.

The sample taken for sequencing was CD4+ T cells from blood, cultured in vitro. The chain is built from TRBV6-1 and TRBJ1-2; D might be TRBD1 (5 bases). The TCR was taken from a human donor who had recovered from COVID-19. This CDR3 is CASSEVVRANYGYTF. The DNA of the CDR3 is TGTGCCAGCAGTGAAGTAGTCAGGGCTAACTATGGCTACACCTTC.